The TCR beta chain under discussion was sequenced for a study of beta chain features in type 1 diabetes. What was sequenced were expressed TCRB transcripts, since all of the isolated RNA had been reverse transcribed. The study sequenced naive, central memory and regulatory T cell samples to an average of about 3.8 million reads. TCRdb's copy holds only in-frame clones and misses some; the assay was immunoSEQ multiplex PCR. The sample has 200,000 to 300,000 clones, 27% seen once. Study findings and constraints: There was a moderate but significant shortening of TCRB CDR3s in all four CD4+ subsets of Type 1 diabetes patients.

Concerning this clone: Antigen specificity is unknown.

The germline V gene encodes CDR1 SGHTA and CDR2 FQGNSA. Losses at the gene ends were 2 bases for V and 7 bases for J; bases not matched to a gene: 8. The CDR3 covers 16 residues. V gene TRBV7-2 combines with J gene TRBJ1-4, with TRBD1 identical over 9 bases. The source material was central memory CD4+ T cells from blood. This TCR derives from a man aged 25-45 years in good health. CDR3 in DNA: TGTGCCAGCAGCTTAAGGGGTTCACAGGGGGCTGAAAAACTGTTTTTT. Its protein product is CASSLRGSQGAEKLFF.